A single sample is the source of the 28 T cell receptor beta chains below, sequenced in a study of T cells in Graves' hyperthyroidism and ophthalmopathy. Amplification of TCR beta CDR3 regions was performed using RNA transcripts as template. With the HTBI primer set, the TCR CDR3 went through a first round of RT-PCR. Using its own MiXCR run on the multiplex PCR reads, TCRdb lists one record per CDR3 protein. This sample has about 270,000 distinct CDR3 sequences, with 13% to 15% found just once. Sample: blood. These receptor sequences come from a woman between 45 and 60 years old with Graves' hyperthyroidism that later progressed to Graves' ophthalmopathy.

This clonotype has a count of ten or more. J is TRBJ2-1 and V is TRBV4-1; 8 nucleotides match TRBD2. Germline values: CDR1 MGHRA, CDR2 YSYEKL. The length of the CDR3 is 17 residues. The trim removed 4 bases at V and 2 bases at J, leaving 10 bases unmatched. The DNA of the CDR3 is TGCGCCAGCAGCCCCCCCCTACTAGCGGCTACCTACAATGAGCAGTTCTTC. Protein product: CASSPPLLAATYNEQFF.

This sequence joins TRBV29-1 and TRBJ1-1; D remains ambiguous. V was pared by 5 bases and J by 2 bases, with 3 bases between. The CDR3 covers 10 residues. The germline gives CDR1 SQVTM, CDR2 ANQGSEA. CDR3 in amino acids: CSVRNTEAFF. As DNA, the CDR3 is TGCAGCGTTCGTAACACTGAAGCTTTCTTT.

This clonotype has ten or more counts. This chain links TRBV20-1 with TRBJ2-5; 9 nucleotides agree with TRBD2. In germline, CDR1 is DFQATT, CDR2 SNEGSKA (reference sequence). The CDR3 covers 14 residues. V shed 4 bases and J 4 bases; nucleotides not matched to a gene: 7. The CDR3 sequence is CSAIVASGTETQYF. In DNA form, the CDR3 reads TGCAGTGCTATCGTGGCTAGCGGGACAGAGACCCAGTACTTC.

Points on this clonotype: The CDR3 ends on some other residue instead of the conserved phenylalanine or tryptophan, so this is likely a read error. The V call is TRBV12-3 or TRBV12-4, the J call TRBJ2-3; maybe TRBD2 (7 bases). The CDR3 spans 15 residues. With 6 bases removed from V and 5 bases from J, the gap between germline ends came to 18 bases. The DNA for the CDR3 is TGTGCCAGCAGCTCCGGGGGCGGGAGTCGAGATACGCAGTATCTT. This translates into CASSSGGGSRDTQYL.

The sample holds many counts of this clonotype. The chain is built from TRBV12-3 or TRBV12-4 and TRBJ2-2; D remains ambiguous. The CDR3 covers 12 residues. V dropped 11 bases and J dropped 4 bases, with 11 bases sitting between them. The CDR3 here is CAAPAATGELFF. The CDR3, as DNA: TGTGCCGCACCCGCGGCCACCGGGGAGCTGTTTTTT.

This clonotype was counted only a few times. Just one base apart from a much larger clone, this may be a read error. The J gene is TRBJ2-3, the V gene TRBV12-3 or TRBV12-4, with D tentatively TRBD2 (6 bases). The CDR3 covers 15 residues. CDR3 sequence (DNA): TGTGTCAGCAGCCGTGGCTGGGGGGGCACAGATACGCAGTATTTT. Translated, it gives CVSSRGWGGTDTQYF.

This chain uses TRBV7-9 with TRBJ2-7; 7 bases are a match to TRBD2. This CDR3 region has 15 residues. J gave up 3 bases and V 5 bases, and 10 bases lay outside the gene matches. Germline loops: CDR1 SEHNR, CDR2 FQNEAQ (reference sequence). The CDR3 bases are TGTGCCAGCAGCCCGTGGGGCGGGAGACTCTACGAGCAGTACTTC. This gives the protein CASSPWGGRLYEQYF.

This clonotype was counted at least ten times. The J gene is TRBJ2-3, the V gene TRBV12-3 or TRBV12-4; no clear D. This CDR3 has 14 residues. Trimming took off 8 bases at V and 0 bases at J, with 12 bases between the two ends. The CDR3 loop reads CASCDDPSTDTQYF. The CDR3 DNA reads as TGTGCCAGCTGTGACGACCCTAGCACAGATACGCAGTATTTT.

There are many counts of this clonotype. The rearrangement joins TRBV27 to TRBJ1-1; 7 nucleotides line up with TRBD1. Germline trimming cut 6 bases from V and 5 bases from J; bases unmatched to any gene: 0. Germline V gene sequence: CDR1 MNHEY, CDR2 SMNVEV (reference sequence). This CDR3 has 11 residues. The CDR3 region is CASSRGTEAFF. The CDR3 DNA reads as TGTGCCAGCAGCAGGGGGACTGAAGCTTTCTTT.

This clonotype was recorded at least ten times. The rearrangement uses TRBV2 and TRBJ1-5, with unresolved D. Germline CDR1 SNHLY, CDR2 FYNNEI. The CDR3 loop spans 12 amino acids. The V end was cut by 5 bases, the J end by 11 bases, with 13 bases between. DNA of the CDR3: TGTGCCAGCAGTTCTACCGTAGGCTCCCAGCATTTT. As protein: CASSSTVGSQHF.

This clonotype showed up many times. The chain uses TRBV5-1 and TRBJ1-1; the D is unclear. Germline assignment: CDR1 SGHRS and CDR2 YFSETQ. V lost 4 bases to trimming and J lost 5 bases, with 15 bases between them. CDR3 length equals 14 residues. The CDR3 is CASSPDGYSTEAFF. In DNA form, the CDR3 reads TGCGCCAGCAGCCCGGACGGATATAGTACTGAAGCTTTCTTT.

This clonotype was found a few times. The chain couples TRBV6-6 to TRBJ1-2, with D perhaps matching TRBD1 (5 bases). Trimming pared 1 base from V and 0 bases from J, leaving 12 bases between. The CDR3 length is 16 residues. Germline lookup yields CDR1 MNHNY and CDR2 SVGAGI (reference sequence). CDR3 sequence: CASSYWSGPANYGYTF. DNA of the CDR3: TGTGCCAGCAGTTACTGGTCGGGGCCGGCTAACTATGGCTACACCTTC.

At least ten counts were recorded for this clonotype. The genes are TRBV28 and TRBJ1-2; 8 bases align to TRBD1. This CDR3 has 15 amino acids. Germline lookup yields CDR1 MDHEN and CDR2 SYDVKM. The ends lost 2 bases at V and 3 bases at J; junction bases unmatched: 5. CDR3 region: CASSLPRGLDYGYTF. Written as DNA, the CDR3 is TGTGCCAGCAGTTTACCCAGGGGGCTTGACTATGGCTACACCTTC.

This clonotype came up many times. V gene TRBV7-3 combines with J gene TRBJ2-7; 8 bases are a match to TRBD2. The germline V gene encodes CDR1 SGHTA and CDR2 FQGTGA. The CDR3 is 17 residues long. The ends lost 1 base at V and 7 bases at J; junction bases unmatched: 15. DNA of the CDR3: TGTGCCAGCAGCTTAAACCCCCACGGACTAGCCTCGGGGGAGCAGTACTTC. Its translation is CASSLNPHGLASGEQYF.

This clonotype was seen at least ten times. Here the CDR3 reads CASSEVGTASYEQYF. The CDR3, as DNA: TGTGCCAGCAGTGAAGTTGGGACCGCTAGCTACGAGCAGTACTTC. The chain uses TRBV2 and TRBJ2-7; possibly TRBD1 or TRBD2 for D (5 bases each). The germline V and J ends were trimmed by 1 base and 3 bases, with 13 bases remaining between them. CDR1 is SNHLY and CDR2 is FYNNEI in the germline V gene. The CDR3 length is 15 residues.

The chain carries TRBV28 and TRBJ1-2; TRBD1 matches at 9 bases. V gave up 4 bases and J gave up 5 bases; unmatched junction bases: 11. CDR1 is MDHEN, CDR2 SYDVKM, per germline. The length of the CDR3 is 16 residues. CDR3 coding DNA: TGTGCCAGCAGTTCGCCCGGGACAGGGTATGGGTATGGCTACACCTTC. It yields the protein CASSSPGTGYGYGYTF.

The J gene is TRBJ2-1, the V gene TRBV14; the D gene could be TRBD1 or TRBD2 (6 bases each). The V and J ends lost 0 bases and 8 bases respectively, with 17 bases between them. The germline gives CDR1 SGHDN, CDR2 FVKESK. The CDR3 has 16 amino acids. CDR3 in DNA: TGTGCCAGCAGCCAAGATGGGGGGCTCGTTGCCGATGAGCAGTTCTTC. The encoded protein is CASSQDGGLVADEQFF.

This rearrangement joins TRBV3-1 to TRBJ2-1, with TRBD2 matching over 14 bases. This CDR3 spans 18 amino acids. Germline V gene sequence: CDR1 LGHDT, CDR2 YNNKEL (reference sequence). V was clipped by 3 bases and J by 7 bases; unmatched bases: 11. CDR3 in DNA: TGTGCCAGCAGCCATGCGCACTACGGGACTAGCGGGAGAAATGAGCAGTTCTTC. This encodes CASSHAHYGTSGRNEQFF.

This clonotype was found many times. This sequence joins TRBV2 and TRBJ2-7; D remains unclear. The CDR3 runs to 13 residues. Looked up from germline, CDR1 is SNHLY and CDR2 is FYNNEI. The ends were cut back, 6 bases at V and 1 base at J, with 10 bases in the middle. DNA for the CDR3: TGTGCCAGCAGCCTCCACCCTTCCTACGAGCAGTACTTC. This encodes CASSLHPSYEQYF.

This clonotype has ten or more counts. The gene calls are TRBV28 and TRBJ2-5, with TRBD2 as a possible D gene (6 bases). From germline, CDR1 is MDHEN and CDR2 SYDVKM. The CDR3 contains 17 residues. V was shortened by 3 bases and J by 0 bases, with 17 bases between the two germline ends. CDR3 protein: CASSLYPRAGYQETQYF. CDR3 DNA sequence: TGTGCCAGCAGTTTGTACCCGCGGGCGGGGTACCAAGAGACCCAGTACTTC.

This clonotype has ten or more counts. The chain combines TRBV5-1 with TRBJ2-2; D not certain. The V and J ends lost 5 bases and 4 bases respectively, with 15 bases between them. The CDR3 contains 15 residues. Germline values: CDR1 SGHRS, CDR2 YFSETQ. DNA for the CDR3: TGCGCCAGCAGTCGGTGGATCGTCTTCACCGGGGAGCTGTTTTTT. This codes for CASSRWIVFTGELFF.

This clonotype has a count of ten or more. CDR3 amino acids: CASSSFSRGSYNEQFF. In DNA form, the CDR3 reads TGTGCCAGCAGCTCCTTCTCGAGGGGATCCTACAATGAGCAGTTCTTC. The V gene is TRBV12-3 or TRBV12-4, the J gene TRBJ2-1, with D possibly being TRBD1 or TRBD2 (5 bases each). V lost 6 bases and J 1 base, leaving 16 bases between the germline ends. The CDR3 is made up of 16 amino acids.

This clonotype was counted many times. CDR3 protein: CASSSSGRSTDTQYF. The CDR3 DNA sequence: TGTGCCAGTAGCTCTAGCGGGAGGTCCACAGATACGCAGTATTTT. The V gene is TRBV19, the J gene TRBJ2-3, with 11 positions matching TRBD2. This CDR3 is built from 15 residues. Per the germline V gene, CDR1 is LNHDA and CDR2 is SQIVND (reference sequence). J was trimmed by 2 bases and V by 6 bases; bases with no gene match: 4.

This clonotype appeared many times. CDR3 protein: CASSYDASASRQYF. In nucleotides, the CDR3 is TGTGCCAGCAGCTACGACGCCTCAGCGAGCCGGCAGTACTTC. The rearrangement links TRBV7-9 to TRBJ2-7; D is uncertain. Germline V gene data show CDR1 as SEHNR and CDR2 as FQNEAQ (reference sequence). V was clipped by 4 bases and J by 9 bases, with 19 bases between them. The CDR3 has 14 residues. Looking up the rest from reference TRBV7-9 and TRBJ2-7 gives the full variable domain: DTGVSQNPRHKITKRGQNVTFRCDPISEHNRLYWYRQTLGQGPEFLTYFQNEAQLEKSRLLSDRFSAERPKGSFSTLEIQRTEQGDSAMYLCASSYDASASRQYFGPGTRLTVT.

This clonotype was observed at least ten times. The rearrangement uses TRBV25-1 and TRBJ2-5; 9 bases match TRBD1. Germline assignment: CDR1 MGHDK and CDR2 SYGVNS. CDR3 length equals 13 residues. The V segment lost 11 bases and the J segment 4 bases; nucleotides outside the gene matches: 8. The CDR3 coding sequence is TGTGCCCGACCCGGGGACAGGGTAGAGACCCAGTACTTC. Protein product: CARPGDRVETQYF.

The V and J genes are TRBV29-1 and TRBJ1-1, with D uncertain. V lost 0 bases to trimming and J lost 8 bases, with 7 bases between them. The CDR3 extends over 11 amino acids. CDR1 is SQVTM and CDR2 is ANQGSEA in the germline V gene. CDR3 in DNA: TGCAGCGTTGAAGAGGCCAAAGAAGCTTTCTTT. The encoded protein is CSVEEAKEAFF.

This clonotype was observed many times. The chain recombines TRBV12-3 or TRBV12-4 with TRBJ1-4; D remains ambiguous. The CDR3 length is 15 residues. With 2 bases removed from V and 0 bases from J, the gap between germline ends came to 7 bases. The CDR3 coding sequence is TGTGCCAGCAGTTTATTGGGAGCAACTAATGAAAAACTGTTTTTT. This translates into CASSLLGATNEKLFF.

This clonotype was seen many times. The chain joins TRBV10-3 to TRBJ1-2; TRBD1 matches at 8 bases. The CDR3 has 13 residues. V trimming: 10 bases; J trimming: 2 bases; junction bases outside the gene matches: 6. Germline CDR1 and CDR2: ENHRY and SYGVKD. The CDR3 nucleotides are TGTGCCAACGGACAGGGATCGAACTATGGCTACACCTTC. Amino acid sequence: CANGQGSNYGYTF.